This T cell receptor beta chain was found in a study of T cell repertoires in ileal Crohn's disease. The overall study: Operated complications were stricturing disease (roughly 60%) and penetrating disease (about 39%).

Some clones are missing from TCRdb's copy, which holds only in-frame ones; the method was immunoSEQ multiplex PCR. The data contain 16,000 or so clones, 80% to 90% of them singletons. V trimming: 4 bases; J trimming: 8 bases; junction bases outside the gene matches: 7. The CDR3 runs to 15 residues. Germline V gives CDR1 SGHRS, CDR2 YFSETQ. Material for sequencing was ileal tissue. This TCR was recovered from an adult with Crohn's disease. V and J are TRBV5-1 and TRBJ2-1, with 12 bases aligning to TRBD1. In DNA form, the CDR3 reads TGCGCCAGCAGCAGGTCCGGGACAGGGGGCGATGAGCAGTTCTTC. Encoded protein: CASSRSGTGGDEQFF.